Below, 22 T cell receptor beta chains from the same sample are listed, as sequenced in a study of T cells expressing NK-cell markers. TCRdb reworked the 5' RACE reads into one entry per CDR3 protein, no DNA. The sample includes roughly 180,000 distinct CDR3 sequences. The sequencing sample was made of blood T cells: a sorted CD56 or NKG2C T cell subset, CD4+ or CD8+ T cells, or bulk PBMC T cells (not recorded which). The receptors here all came from a woman aged 18-70 years in good health.

The V gene is TRBV4-1, the J gene TRBJ2-4. Germline values: CDR1 MGHRA, CDR2 YSYEKL. The CDR3 runs 18 residues. Here the CDR3 reads CASSQQGMGAIEKNIQYF.

The chain combines TRBV5-6 with TRBJ2-5; lacking DNA, the TRBD1 call made by TCRdb goes unchecked. The CDR3 runs to 14 residues. Germline V lookup: CDR1 SGHDT, CDR2 YYEEEE. The CDR3 is CASSLGDRQETQYF. Complete variable domain (other parts from reference TRBV5-6 and TRBJ2-5): DAGVTQSPTHLIKTRGQQVTLRCSPKSGHDTVSWYQQALGQGPQFIFQYYEEEERQRGNFPDRFSGHQFPNYSSELNVNALLLGDSALYLCASSLGDRQETQYFGPGTRLLVL.

This chain joins TRBV29-1 and TRBJ2-7; TCRdb reports TRBD1, a call that lacks DNA to check it against. Germline V gene data show CDR1 as SQVTM and CDR2 as ANQGSEA. The CDR3 is 13 amino acids. CDR3 sequence reads: CSVAQGNIYEQYF.

This chain joins TRBV10-3 and TRBJ1-2. CDR3 length: 11 amino acids. CDR1 and CDR2 from the germline V gene are ENHRY and SYGVKD. The CDR3 sequence: CATQSSYGYTF.

The chain links TRBV5-1 to TRBJ2-5; TCRdb reports TRBD2, a call that lacks DNA to check it against. The V gene's germline CDR1 is SGHRS and CDR2 YFSETQ. The CDR3 runs to 14 residues. The CDR3 sequence is CASSASGNQETQYF.

The chain employs TRBV7-2 and TRBJ2-4; the D call of TRBD1 rests on TCRdb alone, since no DNA is present to check it. The CDR3 has 12 residues. Germline V gene data show CDR1 as SGHTA and CDR2 as FQGNSA. Here the CDR3 reads CASVGRGNIQYF. The whole variable domain, filled in from reference TRBV7-2 and TRBJ2-4, reads GAGVSQSPSNKVTEKGKDVELRCDPISGHTALYWYRQSLGQGLEFLIYFQGNSAPDKSGLPSDRFSAERTGGSVSTLTIQRTQQEDSAVYLCASVGRGNIQYFGAGTRLSVL.

This chain uses TRBV20-1 with TRBJ2-3. There are 14 residues in the CDR3. Germline-derived CDR1 and CDR2 are DFQATT and SNEGSKA (reference sequence). The chain's CDR3 is CSARLGTNTDTQYF.

The J gene is TRBJ2-7, the V gene TRBV12-3 or TRBV12-4; TCRdb selects TRBD1, and the lack of DNA leaves this call unchecked. This CDR3 is 12 amino acids long. Here the CDR3 reads CASSRQFYEQYF.

V and J are TRBV20-1 and TRBJ1-1; checking the TCRdb D call of TRBD1 is not possible without DNA. The CDR3 totals 14 residues. Per the germline V gene, CDR1 is DFQATT and CDR2 is SNEGSKA (reference sequence). CDR3 in amino acids: CSATGGTANTEAFF.

The chain couples TRBV21-1 to TRBJ2-7. TRBV21-1 is noted as a pseudogene. The CDR3 is 11 residues long. CDR3 residues: CASNRPNEQYF.

The V call is TRBV5-1, the J call TRBJ2-1; TCRdb names TRBD1, which stays unverified in the absence of DNA. CDR1 is SGHRS and CDR2 is YFSETQ in the germline V gene. The CDR3 extends over 14 amino acids. The CDR3 reads CASSLGTGYNEQFF.

The V call is TRBV28, the J call TRBJ2-7; absent DNA, TCRdb's TRBD1 call cannot be checked. Germline V gene data show CDR1 as MDHEN and CDR2 as SYDVKM. The CDR3 totals 13 residues. Here the CDR3 reads CASIGTGYYEQYF.

The chain links TRBV27 to TRBJ2-2; TCRdb picks TRBD2, but there is no DNA to check that call. The CDR3 length is 16 residues. Looked up from germline, CDR1 is MNHEY and CDR2 is SMNVEV (reference sequence). The CDR3 loop is CASSFGRPTNTGELFF.

The chain combines TRBV20-1 with TRBJ2-7; TCRdb calls TRBD1, which cannot be checked without DNA. CDR3 length equals 15 residues. Germline V gene sequence: CDR1 DFQATT, CDR2 SNEGSKA (reference sequence). This CDR3 reads CSAKTTDGPLSPQYF.

This rearrangement joins TRBV12-3 or TRBV12-4 to TRBJ2-7; TCRdb picks TRBD1, but there is no DNA to check that call. The CDR3 length is 15 residues. The CDR3 protein is CASSKDRGRPYEQYF.

The chain recombines TRBV4-1 with TRBJ2-7; with no DNA, the TCRdb D assignment of TRBD1 cannot be verified. CDR1 is MGHRA, CDR2 YSYEKL, per germline. This CDR3 has 15 amino acids. CDR3 region: CASSPLGANSYEQYF.

The rearrangement links TRBV6-1 to TRBJ2-7. Germline-derived CDR1 and CDR2 are MNHNS and SASEGT. The CDR3 extends over 13 amino acids. CDR3 residues: CASTVLSSYEQYF.

V usage is TRBV20-1 and J usage is TRBJ2-5; lacking DNA, the TRBD2 call made by TCRdb goes unchecked. The CDR3 has 16 residues. Per germline, CDR1 DFQATT and CDR2 SNEGSKA (reference sequence). The CDR3 is CSARVRGSGGQETQYF.

The chain recombines TRBV4-2 with TRBJ2-5; TCRdb designates TRBD2, a call that cannot be tested without DNA. Germline CDR1 is LGHNA and CDR2 is YNFKEQ. CDR3 length: 14 amino acids. The CDR3 here is CASSQASGRETQYF.

This chain links TRBV20-1 with TRBJ2-4. Per the germline V gene, CDR1 is DFQATT and CDR2 is SNEGSKA (reference sequence). The CDR3 consists of 13 residues. This CDR3 is CTARMTSEDIQYF.

V and J are TRBV7-2 and TRBJ1-2; TCRdb's D call, TRBD1, is unchecked because there is no DNA. Germline V gene sequence: CDR1 SGHTA, CDR2 FQGNSA. The CDR3 sequence is 14 residues long. The chain's CDR3 is CASSLPGANYGYTF. Full variable domain (outside the CDR3, taken from reference TRBV7-2 and TRBJ1-2): GAGVSQSPSNKVTEKGKDVELRCDPISGHTALYWYRQSLGQGLEFLIYFQGNSAPDKSGLPSDRFSAERTGGSVSTLTIQRTQQEDSAVYLCASSLPGANYGYTFGSGTRLTVV.

J is TRBJ1-2 and V is TRBV4-1; checking the TCRdb D call of TRBD1 is not possible without DNA. There are 14 residues in the CDR3. CDR1 and CDR2 (germline): MGHRA, YSYEKL. This chain's CDR3 is CASSRTGTQAGYTF.